This T cell receptor (beta chain) was sequenced during a study of blood T cell repertoires in COVID-19. For the study at large: The United States, Italy and Spain provided the acute and convalescent COVID-19 samples. The cDNA or gDNA used as material had been derived from T cells, B-cell-depleted T cells, or PBMCs.

Only in-frame clones appear in the TCRdb table, and some are missing; sequencing was by immunoSEQ multiplex PCR. The table includes about 310,000 clones, more than 70% detected once. Deletions cut 0 bases from V and 8 bases from J, with 11 bases between. Germline-derived CDR1 and CDR2 are MNHEY and SVGEGT. The CDR3 has 14 amino acids. The genes are TRBV6-2 or TRBV6-3 and TRBJ2-1; TRBD2 might be the D (5 bases). The sequence derives from a woman aged 50 to 60 who had recovered from COVID-19. The source material was peripheral blood. CDR3 protein: CASSYSGSRYEQFF. CDR3 DNA: TGTGCCAGCAGTTACTCGGGGAGTCGGTATGAGCAGTTCTTC.